In its sample, the clone carrying this T cell receptor (beta chain) was seen many times. What it recognizes is unknown. TCRdb recomputed calls from the reads with MiXCR, one row per CDR3 protein. Seen here are some 160,000 distinct CDR3 sequences, roughly 17% observed once, and the top ten hold under 20%. This sample was included in a study of T cell repertoires in cytomegalovirus infection. General observations from the study: Clonotypes of TCR beta that were HLA-C-restricted and CMV-specific dominated the ex vivo response. Based on cumulative public TCR beta family frequency, carriers of CMV plus the relevant HLA were identified.

The germline CDR1 and CDR2 sequences are SGHTA and FQGNSA. The CDR3 covers 14 residues. The germline V and J ends were trimmed by 2 bases and 4 bases, with 8 bases remaining between them. Source material: CD8+ T cells from PBMCs. This receptor was taken from a human donor in good health (CMV status not recorded). Some clones in this sample may be carry-over from other donors' samples. This sequence joins TRBV7-2 and TRBJ2-2; no definite D call. CDR3 amino acids: CASSLNKLTGELFF. The CDR3 nucleotides are TGTGCCAGCAGCTTAAACAAACTCACCGGGGAGCTGTTTTTT. The full variable domain, rest sourced from reference TRBV7-2 and TRBJ2-2, is GAGVSQSPSNKVTEKGKDVELRCDPISGHTALYWYRQSLGQGLEFLIYFQGNSAPDKSGLPSDRFSAERTGGSVSTLTIQRTQQEDSAVYLCASSLNKLTGELFFGEGSRLTVL.